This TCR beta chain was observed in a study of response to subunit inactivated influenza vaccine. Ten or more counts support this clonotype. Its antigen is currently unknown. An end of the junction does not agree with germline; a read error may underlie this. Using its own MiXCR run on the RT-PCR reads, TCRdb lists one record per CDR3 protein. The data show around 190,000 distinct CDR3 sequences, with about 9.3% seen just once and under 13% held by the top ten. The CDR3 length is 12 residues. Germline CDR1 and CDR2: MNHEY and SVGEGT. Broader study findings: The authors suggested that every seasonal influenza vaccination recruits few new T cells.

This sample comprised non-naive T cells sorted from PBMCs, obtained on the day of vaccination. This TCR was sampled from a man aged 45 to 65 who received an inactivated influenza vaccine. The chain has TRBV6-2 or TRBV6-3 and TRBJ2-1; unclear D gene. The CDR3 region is CASSYSYNEQFF. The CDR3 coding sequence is TGTGCCAGCAGCTACTCCTACAATGAGCAGTTCTTC.